The clone carrying this T cell receptor (beta chain) was seen at least ten times. Its antigen is currently unknown. This specimen comes from a study of T cells in Graves' hyperthyroidism and ophthalmopathy. The source material, RNA transcripts, was used to amplify TCR beta CDR3 regions. RT-PCR in the first round (using the HTBI primer set) targeted the TCR CDR3. TCRdb itself ran the multiplex PCR reads through MiXCR, one entry per CDR3 protein. The data show 200,000 to 250,000 distinct CDR3 sequences, about a sixth seen once. Each patient was aged 18 to 65 and had newly diagnosed hyperthyroidism of under 2 months' duration. Study outcomes and limitations: Most clonotypes expanded in thyroid above 0.001 were likewise present in blood.

The germline V gene encodes CDR1 DFQATT and CDR2 SNEGSKA (reference sequence). There are 16 residues in the CDR3. Trimming at V came to 0 bases and at J to 4 bases, leaving 9 bases not matched to a gene. Sequenced sample: blood. The chain joins TRBV20-1 to TRBJ1-2; 9 bases agree with TRBD1. The TCR was taken from a man between 40 and 49 years old with Graves' hyperthyroidism. CDR3 nucleotide sequence: TGCAGTGCTAGAGATCTGAGGACAGGGGCCAGCTATGGCTACACCTTC. Amino acids: CSARDLRTGASYGYTF.